This T cell receptor beta chain was sequenced in a study of Ad26.COV2.S vaccination and SARS-CoV-2 variants. The method was immunoSEQ multiplex PCR; TCRdb's version includes in-frame clones alone and lacks a portion of them. The sample holds approximately 97,000 clones, 60% to 85% seen once. The V gene lost 1 base and the J gene lost 3 bases, with 13 bases spanning the gap. The CDR3 runs to 15 residues. The germline gives CDR1 SGHRS, CDR2 YFSETQ. The specimen was peripheral blood, collected after recovery from COVID-19. This receptor was identified in a human donor who had recovered from COVID-19. V usage is TRBV5-1 and J usage is TRBJ2-5; no firm D call. For the CDR3, the DNA is TGCGCCAGCAGCTTGTTAGGCGCGTCAGAAGAGACCCAGTACTTC. It codes for CASSLLGASEETQYF.